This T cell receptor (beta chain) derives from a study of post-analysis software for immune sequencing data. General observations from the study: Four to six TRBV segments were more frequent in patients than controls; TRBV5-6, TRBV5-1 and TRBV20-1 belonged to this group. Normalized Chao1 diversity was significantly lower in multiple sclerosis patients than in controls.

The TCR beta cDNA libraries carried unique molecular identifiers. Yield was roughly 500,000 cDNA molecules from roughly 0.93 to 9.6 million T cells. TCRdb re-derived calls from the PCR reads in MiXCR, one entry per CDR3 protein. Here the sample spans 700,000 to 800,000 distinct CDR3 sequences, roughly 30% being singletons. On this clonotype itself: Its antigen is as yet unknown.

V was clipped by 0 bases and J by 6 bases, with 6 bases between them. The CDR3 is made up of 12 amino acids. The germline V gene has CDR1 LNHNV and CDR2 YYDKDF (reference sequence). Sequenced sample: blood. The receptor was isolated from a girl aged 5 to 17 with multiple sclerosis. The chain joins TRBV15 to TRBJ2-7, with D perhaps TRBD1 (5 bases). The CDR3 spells CATSRDRVEQYF. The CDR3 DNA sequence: TGTGCCACCAGCAGAGACAGGGTCGAGCAGTACTTC.